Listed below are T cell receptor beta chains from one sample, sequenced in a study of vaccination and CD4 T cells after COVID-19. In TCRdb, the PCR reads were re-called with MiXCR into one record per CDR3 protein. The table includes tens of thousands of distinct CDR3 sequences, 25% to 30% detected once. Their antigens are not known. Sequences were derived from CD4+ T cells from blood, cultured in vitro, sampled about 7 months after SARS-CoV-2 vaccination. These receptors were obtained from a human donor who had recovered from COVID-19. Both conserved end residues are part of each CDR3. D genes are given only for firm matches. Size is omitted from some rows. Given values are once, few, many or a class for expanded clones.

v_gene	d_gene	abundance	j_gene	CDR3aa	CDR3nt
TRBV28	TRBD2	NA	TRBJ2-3	CASLGQREGADTQYF	TGTGCCAGCCTAGGCCAGCGGGAGGGGGCAGATACGCAGTATTTT
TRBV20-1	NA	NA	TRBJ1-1	CRGQQGSDTEAFF	TGCAGGGGCCAACAGGGCAGTGACACTGAAGCTTTCTTT
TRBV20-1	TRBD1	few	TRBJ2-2	CSATGTGLTGELFF	TGCAGTGCTACCGGGACAGGGCTAACCGGGGAGCTGTTTTTT
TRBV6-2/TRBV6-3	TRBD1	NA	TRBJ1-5	CASWTDRGALNQPQHF	TGTGCCAGCTGGACGGACAGGGGAGCCCTAAATCAGCCCCAGCATTTT
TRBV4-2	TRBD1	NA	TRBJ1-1	CASSRTGTGDTEAFF	TGTGCCAGCAGCCGAACCGGGACAGGTGACACTGAAGCTTTCTTT
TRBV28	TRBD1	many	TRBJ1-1	CASSATGGAHTEAFF	TGTGCCAGCAGTGCGACAGGGGGCGCTCACACTGAAGCTTTCTTT
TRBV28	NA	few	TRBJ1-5	CASSLRRGYQPQHF	TGTGCCAGCAGTTTACGTAGAGGGTATCAGCCCCAGCATTTT
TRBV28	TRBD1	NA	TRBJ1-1	CASRDQGTGVFEAFF	TGTGCCAGCAGAGACCAAGGGACAGGGGTTTTCGAAGCTTTCTTT
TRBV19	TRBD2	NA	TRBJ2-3	CASRSSGSTDTQYF	TGTGCCAGTAGATCTAGCGGGAGCACAGATACGCAGTATTTT
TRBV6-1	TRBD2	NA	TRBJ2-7	CASTLPAAGAYEQYF	TGTGCCAGCACTCTTCCCGCAGCGGGAGCCTACGAGCAGTACTTC
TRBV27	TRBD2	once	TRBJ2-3	CASSLSGTSGCADTQYF	TGTGCCAGCAGTTTATCGGGGACTAGCGGGTGTGCTGATACGCAGTATTTT
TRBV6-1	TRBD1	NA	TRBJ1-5	CASSVLGTGDQPQHF	TGTGCCAGCAGTGTCCTCGGGACAGGGGACCAGCCCCAGCATTTT
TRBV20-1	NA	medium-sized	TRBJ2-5	CSATSPPTGETQYF	TGCAGTGCTACAAGCCCCCCGACTGGGGAGACCCAGTACTTC
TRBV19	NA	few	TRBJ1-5	CASSMGGGFTYDPQHF	TGTGCCAGTAGTATGGGGGGAGGGTTTACCTACGACCCCCAGCATTTT
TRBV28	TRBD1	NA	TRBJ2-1	CASIQGGGQGGGEQFF	TGTGCCAGCATCCAAGGAGGGGGACAGGGAGGAGGTGAGCAGTTCTTC
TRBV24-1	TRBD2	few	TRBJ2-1	CATSDFTLAGEVGEQFF	TGTGCCACCAGTGATTTTACCCTAGCGGGAGAAGTTGGTGAGCAGTTCTTC
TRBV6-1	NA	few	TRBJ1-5	CASSEGDWANQPQHF	TGTGCCAGCAGTGAGGGGGACTGGGCGAATCAGCCCCAGCATTTT
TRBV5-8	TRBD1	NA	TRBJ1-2	CASSLFDREGNGYTF	TGTGCCAGCAGCTTGTTCGACAGGGAGGGCAATGGCTACACCTTC
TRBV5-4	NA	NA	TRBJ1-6	CASSETATYNSPLHF	TGTGCCAGCAGCGAGACGGCAACCTATAATTCACCCCTCCACTTT
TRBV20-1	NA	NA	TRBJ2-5	CSQHHQETQYF	TGCAGTCAACACCATCAAGAGACCCAGTACTTC
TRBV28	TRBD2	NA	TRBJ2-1	CASRGLAGGPYEQFF	TGTGCCAGCAGGGGACTAGCGGGAGGGCCCTATGAGCAGTTCTTC
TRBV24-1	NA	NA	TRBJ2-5	CATSDCVGARDQRETQYF	TGTGCCACCAGTGATTGCGTGGGGGCGCGCGACCAACGAGAGACCCAGTACTTC
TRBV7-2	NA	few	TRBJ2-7	CASSLTVYEQYF	TGTGCCAGCAGCTTGACAGTATACGAGCAGTACTTC
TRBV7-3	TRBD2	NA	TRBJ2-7	CASSLMAGGPIYEQYF	TGTGCCAGCAGCTTAATGGCGGGAGGGCCAATCTACGAGCAGTACTTC
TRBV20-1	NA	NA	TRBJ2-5	CSAQTGGETQYF	TGCAGTGCTCAGACAGGAGGAGAGACCCAGTACTTC
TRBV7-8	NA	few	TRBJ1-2	CASSLDIGGGYGYTF	TGTGCCAGCAGCTTAGATATAGGCGGCGGCTATGGCTACACCTTC
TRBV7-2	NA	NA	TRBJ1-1	CASSLNSGQDTEAFF	TGTGCCAGCAGCTTAAATTCGGGGCAGGACACTGAAGCTTTCTTT
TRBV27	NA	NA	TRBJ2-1	CASSLPPHNEQFF	TGTGCCAGCAGTTTACCCCCCCACAATGAGCAGTTCTTC
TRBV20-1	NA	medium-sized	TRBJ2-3	CSARQRPTDTQYF	TGCAGTGCTAGGCAGCGGCCCACAGATACGCAGTATTTT
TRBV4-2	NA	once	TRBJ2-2	CASSQLWGNTGELFF	TGTGCCAGCAGCCAGCTGTGGGGGAACACCGGGGAGCTGTTTTTT
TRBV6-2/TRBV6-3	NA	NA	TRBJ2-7	CASSYSDLREQYF	TGTGCCAGCAGTTACTCTGACCTTCGGGAGCAGTACTTC
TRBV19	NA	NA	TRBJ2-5	CASSMGHQETQYF	TGTGCCAGTAGTATGGGGCACCAAGAGACCCAGTACTTC
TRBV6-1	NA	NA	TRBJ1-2	CASMEQGWGHTF	TGTGCCAGCATGGAACAGGGCTGGGGCCACACCTTC
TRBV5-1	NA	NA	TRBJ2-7	CATSAQYF	TGCGCCACCTCCGCCCAGTACTTC
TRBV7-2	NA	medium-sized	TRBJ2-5	CASSLGSSHMETQYF	TGTGCCAGCAGCTTAGGTTCTAGCCACATGGAGACCCAGTACTTC
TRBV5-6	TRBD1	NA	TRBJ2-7	CASSSRGQGFREQYF	TGTGCCAGCAGCTCTCGGGGACAGGGTTTCCGCGAGCAGTACTTC
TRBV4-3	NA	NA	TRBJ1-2	CASSQDLKRVENGYTF	TGCGCCAGCAGCCAAGACTTGAAAAGGGTGGAAAATGGCTACACCTTC
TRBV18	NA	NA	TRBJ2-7	CASSTRLGGASYEQYF	TGTGCCAGCTCAACGAGACTTGGGGGAGCTTCCTACGAGCAGTACTTC
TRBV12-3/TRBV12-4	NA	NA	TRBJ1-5	CASSPGVQPQHF	TGTGCCAGCAGCCCAGGGGTTCAGCCCCAGCATTTT
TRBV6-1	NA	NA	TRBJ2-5	CASQPFLGVQQETQYF	TGTGCCAGCCAACCATTTTTGGGGGTACAACAAGAGACCCAGTACTTC
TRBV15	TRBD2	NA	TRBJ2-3	CATSRDLGGGATDTQYF	TGTGCCACCAGCAGAGATCTCGGGGGGGGCGCGACAGATACGCAGTATTTT
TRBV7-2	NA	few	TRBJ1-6	CASTSGTRGSPLHF	TGTGCCAGCACTTCGGGGACAAGGGGTTCACCCCTCCACTTT
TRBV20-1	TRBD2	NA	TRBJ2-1	CSAPLAGYREQFF	TGCAGTGCTCCGCTAGCGGGATACAGGGAGCAGTTCTTC
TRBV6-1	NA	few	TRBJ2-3	CASSPGTPTDTQYF	TGTGCCAGCAGCCCAGGGACCCCTACGGATACGCAGTATTTT
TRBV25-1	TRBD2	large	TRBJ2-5	CASSDLSGYFQETQYF	TGTGCCAGCAGTGATCTTAGCGGGTATTTCCAAGAGACCCAGTACTTC
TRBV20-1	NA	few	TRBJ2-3	CSAPGPRGATDTQYF	TGCAGTGCTCCCGGACCCAGGGGAGCAACAGATACGCAGTATTTT
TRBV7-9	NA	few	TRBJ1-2	CASSLPTGMYGYTF	TGTGCCAGCAGCTTACCTACAGGGATGTATGGCTACACCTTC
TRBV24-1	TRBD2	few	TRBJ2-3	CATSDPGLAGTDTQYF	TGTGCCACCAGTGACCCGGGACTAGCGGGTACAGATACGCAGTATTTT
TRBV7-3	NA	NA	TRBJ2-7	CASRQSSHYEQYF	TGTGCCAGCAGGCAATCTTCGCACTACGAGCAGTACTTC
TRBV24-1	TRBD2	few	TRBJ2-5	CATRAGGRRETQYF	TGTGCCACTCGAGCGGGGGGTAGGCGAGAGACCCAGTACTTC